The 10 T cell receptor beta chains below come from one sample, sequenced in a study of beta chain features in type 1 diabetes. Expressed TCRB transcripts got sequenced, as all isolated RNA was reverse transcribed. Repertoires were generated with immunoSEQ multiplex PCR, while TCRdb's copy carries only in-frame clones and drops some. The table has 430,000 or so clones, about 10% seen once. The source material was naive CD4+ T cells from blood. Source of these receptors: a woman between 18 and 29 years old in good health.

This clone was detected a few times. This rearrangement joins TRBV9 to TRBJ1-2, with D possibly TRBD1 on 5 matching bases. With 0 bases removed from V and 7 bases from J, the gap between germline ends came to 13 bases. The CDR3 has 14 residues. CDR1 is SGDLS and CDR2 is YYNGEE in the germline V gene. The CDR3 is CASSVDQGISGYTF. CDR3 sequence (DNA): TGTGCCAGCAGCGTAGACCAGGGTATATCTGGCTACACCTTC.

This rearrangement joins TRBV4-2 to TRBJ1-2, with a tentative D call TRBD1 (5 bases). This CDR3 comprises 18 residues. CDR1 and CDR2 (germline): LGHNA, YNFKEQ. The V end lost 0 bases, the J end lost 7 bases, and 24 bases lay between the germline ends. CDR3 sequence reads: CASSQDRAFEGFWRGYTF. The DNA for the CDR3 is TGTGCCAGCAGCCAAGATAGAGCGTTCGAGGGGTTTTGGCGTGGCTACACCTTC.

The table lists this clone with a few counts. The genes are TRBV19 and TRBJ2-1; TRBD1 agrees at 7 bases. The CDR3 runs 15 residues. V was pared by 7 bases and J by 7 bases, with 13 bases of the junction left unmatched. Germline CDR1 LNHDA, CDR2 SQIVND (reference sequence). The CDR3 sequence: CASTPTDRQRNEQFF. CDR3 in DNA: TGTGCCAGTACCCCGACGGACAGGCAGAGAAATGAGCAGTTCTTC.

The chain employs TRBV7-3 and TRBJ2-1; 7 bases line up with TRBD1. Germline CDR1 reads SGHTA; CDR2 reads FQGTGA. V lost 6 bases, J lost 9 bases, and 8 bases stayed unmatched. The CDR3 spans 13 residues. This chain's CDR3 is CASSRGTDSEQFF. The DNA for the CDR3 is TGTGCCAGCAGTCGAGGGACAGACAGTGAGCAGTTCTTC.

The chain links TRBV7-2 to TRBJ2-3; D not certain. CDR3 length: 15 amino acids. Germline V gives CDR1 SGHTA, CDR2 FQGNSA. V dropped 2 bases and J dropped 2 bases, with 11 bases sitting between them. As DNA, the CDR3 is TGTGCCAGCAGCTTAAGTAGTTACCTCACAGATACGCAGTATTTT. This gives the protein CASSLSSYLTDTQYF. Complete variable domain (other parts from reference TRBV7-2 and TRBJ2-3): GAGVSQSPSNKVTEKGKDVELRCDPISGHTALYWYRQSLGQGLEFLIYFQGNSAPDKSGLPSDRFSAERTGGSVSTLTIQRTQQEDSAVYLCASSLSSYLTDTQYFGPGTRLTVL.

V is TRBV25-1 and J is TRBJ1-1; tentative D call: TRBD1 (6 bases). This CDR3 contains 14 residues. Trimming removed 4 bases from V and 1 base from J, with 10 bases in between. Germline V gene data show CDR1 as MGHDK and CDR2 as SYGVNS. CDR3: CASSATTGNTEAFF. CDR3 DNA: TGTGCCAGCAGTGCCACGACAGGGAACACTGAAGCTTTCTTT. Full variable domain (remainder filled in from reference TRBV25-1 and TRBJ1-1): EADIYQTPRYLVIGTGKKITLECSQTMGHDKMYWYQQDPGMELHLIHYSYGVNSTEKGDLSSESTVSRIRTEHFPLTLESARPSHTSQYLCASSATTGNTEAFFGQGTRLTVV.

This clone was found a few times. J is TRBJ2-6 and V is TRBV6-5; D is perhaps TRBD1 or TRBD2 (5 bases each). The V end was cut by 5 bases, the J end by 2 bases, with 10 bases between. The CDR3 contains 15 residues. CDR1 is MNHEY, CDR2 SVGAGI, per germline. The CDR3 bases are TGTGCCAGCAGTGGTCCGGGACCTGGGGCCAACGTCCTGACTTTC. This translates into CASSGPGPGANVLTF.

This chain connects TRBV30 to TRBJ1-3, with unresolved D. CDR1 GTSNPN and CDR2 SVGIG come from the germline V gene (reference sequence). V lost 0 bases and J lost 5, with 8 bases in between. The CDR3 has 13 amino acids. The CDR3 coding sequence is TGTGCCTGGAGTGTACAGAGACGAAACACCATATATTTT. Protein sequence: CAWSVQRRNTIYF.

The CDR3 DNA reads TGTGCCAGCAGGTCGGCAGAGACCCAGTACTTC. Protein: CASRSAETQYF. V usage is TRBV7-2 and J usage is TRBJ2-5; D is unclear. The V gene's germline CDR1 is SGHTA and CDR2 FQGNSA. CDR3 size: 11 residues. V was trimmed by 6 bases and J by 4 bases, leaving 6 bases between them.

This chain links TRBV7-2 with TRBJ2-3; 7 bases line up with TRBD2. This CDR3 contains 17 residues. Germline V gene sequence: CDR1 SGHTA, CDR2 FQGNSA. Trimming removed 1 base from V and 0 bases from J; junction bases left unmatched: 7. CDR3 sequence (DNA): TGTGCCAGCAGCTTAGAAGCTGGGGGGGTCAGCACAGATACGCAGTATTTT. Its translation is CASSLEAGGVSTDTQYF.